Listed here is a single TCR beta chain. Using immunoSEQ multiplex PCR, the repertoire was profiled, and TCRdb retains in-frame clones only, with some absent. The table includes 2 million to 2.5 million clones, over 90% detected once. This CDR3 comprises 14 residues. Trimming removed 4 bases at V and 0 bases at J, with 12 bases between. Germline V gives CDR1 GTSNPN, CDR2 SVGIG (reference sequence). The data stem from a study of shared clonotypes between healthy human individuals. This TCR came from a man younger than 35 in good health. Some clones in this sample may be carry-over from other donors' samples. The chain joins TRBV30 to TRBJ1-1; D is unresolved. Sequencing was carried out using naive CD4+ T cells from PBMCs. Documented subset: CD45RA+ positively selected. The CDR3 is CAWKLGTVNTEAFF. In DNA form, the CDR3 reads TGTGCCTGGAAGTTGGGTACAGTGAACACTGAAGCTTTCTTT.